Listed below are T cell receptor beta chains from one sample, sequenced in a study of blood T cells in healthy people across ages. TCRdb ran MiXCR on the 5' RACE reads and lists one entry per CDR3 protein. The sample lists about 750,000 distinct CDR3 sequences, roughly 50% occurring once. Sequencing used blood. These receptors originate from an older man in good health. Both conserved end residues are part of each CDR3. D genes are given only for firm matches. Clone sizes are given selectively: once, few, many, or a class where the clone is expanded.

v_call,d_call,clone_size,j_call,cdr3_aa,cdr3_nt
TRBV20-1,-,few,TRBJ2-7,CSAREPPRDEQYF,TGCAGTGCTAGAGAGCCTCCTCGGGACGAGCAGTACTTC
TRBV7-9,TRBD2,-,TRBJ2-3,CASSFRLAGGGTDTQYF,TGTGCCAGCAGCTTCAGACTAGCGGGAGGAGGCACAGATACGCAGTATTTT
TRBV29-1,-,few,TRBJ1-2,CSAGSSYGYTF,TGCAGCGCTGGAAGCAGCTATGGCTACACCTTC
TRBV12-3/TRBV12-4,-,-,TRBJ2-1,CASSFKGVYEQFF,TGTGCCAGCAGTTTCAAGGGTGTGTATGAGCAGTTCTTC
TRBV2,TRBD2,-,TRBJ2-5,CASSEATSGRVETQYF,TGTGCCAGCAGTGAAGCGACTAGCGGGAGGGTAGAGACCCAGTACTTC
TRBV12-3/TRBV12-4,-,few,TRBJ2-5,CASSRGTPVGETQYF,TGTGCCAGCAGCCGCGGGACCCCGGTAGGGGAGACCCAGTACTTC
TRBV5-5,TRBD1,-,TRBJ1-2,CASSRTGGPGYTF,TGTGCCAGCAGTCGGACAGGGGGGCCCGGCTACACCTTC
TRBV24-1,-,-,TRBJ2-3,CATSDPEEHRYAYF,TGTGCTACCAGTGACCCCGAGGAGCACAGATACGCGTATTTT
TRBV2,-,-,TRBJ2-3,CASNAEASTDTQYF,TGTGCCAGCAACGCCGAGGCTAGCACAGATACGCAGTATTTT
TRBV27,TRBD1,-,TRBJ1-1,CASSATGVWTEAFF,TGTGCCAGCAGTGCCACAGGGGTATGGACTGAAGCTTTCTTT
TRBV15,TRBD2,-,TRBJ2-7,CATSRVRGRTSYKQYF,TGTGCCACCAGCAGAGTTCGCGGGAGGACCTCCTACAAGCAGTACTTC
TRBV24-1,-,few,TRBJ1-2,CAPGPENYGYTF,TGTGCTCCCGGACCGGAGAACTATGGCTACACCTTC
TRBV15,-,-,TRBJ2-7,CATSREGGCEQYF,TGTGCCACCAGCAGAGAAGGCGGGTGCGAGCAGTACTTC
TRBV24-1,-,many,TRBJ2-5,CATSDSGQETQYF,TGTGCCACCAGTGATTCCGGACAAGAGACCCAGTACTTC
TRBV4-2,-,-,TRBJ2-1,CASSPLTGTNDEQFF,TGTGCCAGCAGCCCTTTGACAGGGACTAACGATGAGCAGTTCTTC
TRBV5-6,TRBD1,-,TRBJ2-5,CASSGQGGPHQETQYF,TGTGCCAGCAGCGGACAGGGGGGTCCCCACCAAGAGACCCAGTACTTC
TRBV20-1,-,few,TRBJ2-6,CSAPGIPGSSGANVLTF,TGCAGTGCTCCCGGGATCCCAGGGAGCTCTGGGGCCAACGTCCTGACTTTC
TRBV29-1,-,-,TRBJ2-2,CSVGQITNTGELFF,TGCAGCGTTGGACAAATTACGAACACCGGGGAGCTGTTTTTT
TRBV12-3/TRBV12-4,TRBD2,-,TRBJ2-3,CASSSRGLADTHRYAYF,TGTGCCAGCAGTTCGCGGGGACTAGCGGATACCCACAGATACGCGTATTTT
TRBV9,TRBD2,-,TRBJ2-5,CASSVTSGSNEQYF,TGTGCCAGCAGCGTTACTAGCGGGAGTAATGAGCAGTACTTC
TRBV7-9,TRBD2,-,TRBJ2-2,CASIQARPGTKRASAGELFF,TGTGCCAGCATACAAGCTCGTCCCGGGACTAAAAGGGCCTCGGCCGGGGAGCTGTTTTTT
TRBV6-9,TRBD2,-,TRBJ2-7,CASSQTASGRAILYEQYF,TGTGCCAGCAGTCAAACGGCTAGCGGGAGGGCTATCCTTTACGAGCAGTACTTC
TRBV20-1,TRBD2,-,TRBJ2-7,CSAGGGLAGTYEQYF,TGCAGTGCTGGGGGGGGGCTAGCGGGAACCTACGAGCAGTACTTC
TRBV14,TRBD1,-,TRBJ1-2,CASSPKRQGANGYTF,TGTGCCAGCAGCCCAAAAAGACAGGGGGCGAATGGCTACACCTTC
TRBV5-1,-,-,TRBJ2-2,CASSLVQAGTGELFF,TGCGCCAGCAGCTTGGTACAGGCTGGCACCGGGGAGCTGTTTTTT
TRBV18,-,few,TRBJ1-4,CASSPIRGTNEKLFF,TGTGCCAGCTCACCAATCCGCGGTACTAATGAAAAACTGTTTTTT
TRBV29-1,-,-,TRBJ1-1,CSAEWGGTEAFF,TGCAGCGCTGAGTGGGGAGGCACTGAAGCTTTCTTT
TRBV18,-,few,TRBJ1-2,CASSAAMGYTF,TGTGCCAGCTCGGCGGCAATGGGCTACACCTTC
TRBV20-1,TRBD2,few,TRBJ2-6,CSAATSGRITGANVLTF,TGCAGTGCTGCAACTAGCGGGAGGATAACTGGGGCCAACGTCCTGACTTTC
TRBV27,-,-,TRBJ2-7,CASSPHRRSYEQYF,TGTGCCAGCAGTCCCCATCGTCGCTCCTACGAGCAGTACTTC
TRBV9,-,-,TRBJ2-2,CASSETGNTGELFF,TGTGCCAGCAGCGAGACAGGGAACACCGGGGAGCTGTTTTTT
TRBV20-1,TRBD1,-,TRBJ2-7,CSARGQIYEQYF,TGCAGTGCTAGGGGACAGATCTACGAGCAGTACTTC
TRBV20-1,TRBD1,-,TRBJ2-1,CSARAGGEQFF,TGCAGTGCTAGAGCAGGGGGTGAGCAGTTCTTC
TRBV12-3/TRBV12-4,-,-,TRBJ1-2,CASSLAGFYGYTF,TGTGCCAGCAGTTTAGCTGGGTTCTATGGCTACACCTTC
TRBV5-1,-,-,TRBJ2-7,CASSLEIAPVRQYF,TGCGCCAGCAGCTTGGAGATAGCTCCCGTACGGCAGTACTTC
TRBV10-3,-,-,TRBJ1-2,CAISEPQRQTYGYTF,TGTGCCATCAGTGAGCCCCAGAGGCAGACCTATGGCTACACCTTC
TRBV6-2/TRBV6-3,-,-,TRBJ2-1,CASSIRAYNEQFF,TGTGCCAGCTCGATCCGGGCCTACAATGAGCAGTTCTTC
TRBV19,-,once,TRBJ2-5,CASSIRTAETQYF,TGTGCCAGTAGTATCCGGACCGCGGAGACCCAGTACTTC
TRBV20-1,-,-,TRBJ1-5,CSTGGGQPQHF,TGCAGTACTGGAGGCGGCCAGCCCCAGCATTTT
TRBV20-1,-,-,TRBJ2-1,CSASDLGAEQFF,TGCAGTGCTAGTGATCTGGGGGCTGAGCAGTTCTTC
TRBV2,-,-,TRBJ2-3,CASTLNTDTQYF,TGTGCCAGCACCCTCAACACAGATACGCAGTATTTT